The clone carrying this TCR beta chain showed up just a few times. Antigen specificity is unknown. In each case, RNA was isolated and then reverse transcribed into cDNA as the sequencing template. Produced via immunoSEQ multiplex PCR; TCRdb's table is partial and in-frame only. This sample has some 150,000 clones; 58% occur once, and the top ten carry roughly 17%. The V end lost 0 bases, the J end lost 2 bases, and 12 bases lay between the germline ends. CDR3 length: 16 residues. In germline, CDR1 is SGDLS, CDR2 YYNGEE. The data belong to a study of CD8+ T cells in alopecia areata. Findings of the study overall: Tissue-resident alphabeta T cells belonging to normal skin likewise get sequenced within scalp specimens.

Treatment: oral pan-JAK inhibitor, 5-10 mg twice daily. The specimen comprised CD4+ T cells sorted from blood, sampled between weeks 55 and 65, from a patient treated with tofacitinib. The chain combines TRBV9 with TRBJ2-1; possibly TRBD1 for D (5 bases). This TCR came from a human donor with alopecia areata. The CDR3 coding sequence is TGTGCCAGCAGCGTAGGCCAGGGCGTTACCTACAATGAGCAGTTCTTC. Its translation is CASSVGQGVTYNEQFF. The complete variable domain, with remaining parts taken from reference TRBV9 and TRBJ2-1, reads DSGVTQTPKHLITATGQRVTLRCSPRSGDLSVYWYQQSLDQGLQFLIQYYNGEERAKGNILERFSAQQFPDLHSELNLSSLELGDSALYFCASSVGQGVTYNEQFFGPGTRLTVL.